This TCR beta chain emerged from a study of T cells in Graves' hyperthyroidism and ophthalmopathy. About the research overall: At initial diagnosis, before any treatment had begun, peripheral blood was obtained. Study-wide points: A 13 V-J model separated ophthalmopathy from stable hyperthyroidism.

It was RNA transcripts that yielded the amplified TCR beta CDR3 regions. First-round RT-PCR targeting the TCR CDR3 was performed with the HTBI primer set. TCRdb reanalysed the multiplex PCR reads using MiXCR and keeps one entry per CDR3 protein. Among about half a million distinct CDR3 sequences listed, about 16% were seen once. Germline-derived CDR1 and CDR2 are SGHNT and YENEEA. The ends lost 5 bases at V and 5 bases at J; junction bases unmatched: 13. This CDR3 is 16 amino acids long. Only a few counts were recorded for this clonotype. Its specificity is unknown. The sample comprised blood. The gene calls are TRBV11-3 and TRBJ2-5; 8 bases fit TRBD2. The source is a woman in her twenties or thirties with Graves' ophthalmopathy. CDR3 nucleotides: TGTGCCAGCAGCGTAGCGGGGCAGGCCGGGGGGGAGACCCAGTACTTC. Encoded protein: CASSVAGQAGGETQYF.